Below, 10 T cell receptor beta chains from the same sample are listed, as sequenced in a study of Ad26.COV2.S vaccination and SARS-CoV-2 variants (dated by TCRdb to about 2021). Libraries were made using the immunoSEQ multiplex PCR assay. TCRdb mirrors the immuneACCESS table, restricted to in-frame sequences. Some clones are absent from its copies; in checked studies, under half trace to an unresolved V gene, and the reason for the others is unknown. This sample comprises around 300,000 clones, about 88% of them detected only once. The ten largest account for about 11% of the sample. What the treatment or condition label conveys for this sample: around 19 received Ad26.COV2.S at low or high dose, single or two shots; about 5 received placebo; per-sample allocation not given. For vaccine and placebo recipients, the sequenced repertoires came from samples collected on day 63 after the first injection.

The material sequenced was peripheral blood, taken in a trial of Ad26.COV2.S vaccine versus placebo. The receptors shown here come from a person aged 18-65 years who received the Ad26.COV2.S COVID-19 vaccine or a placebo.

This clone was counted a few times. CDR3 protein: CASSQDEGRGEKLFF. CDR3 DNA: TGTGCCAGCAGCCAAGACGAGGGGAGAGGGGAAAAACTGTTTTTT. This chain connects TRBV3-1 (or the pseudogene TRBV3-2) to TRBJ1-4; TRBD1 is a possible D gene (5 bases). This CDR3 spans 15 amino acids. V was shortened by 0 bases and J by 8 bases, with 13 bases between the two germline ends. In germline, CDR1 is LGHDT, CDR2 YNNKEL (reference sequence).

The CDR3 region has the DNA TGTGCCAGCAGTTTTGGGAGGAACACCGGGGAGCTGTTTTTT. Translating gives CASSFGRNTGELFF. The rearrangement uses TRBV6-6 and TRBJ2-2; maybe TRBD2 (5 bases). The CDR3 has 14 amino acids. Germline lookup yields CDR1 MNHNY and CDR2 SVGAGI (reference sequence). The V gene lost 4 bases and the J gene lost 1 base, with 7 bases spanning the gap.

The genes are TRBV6-2 or TRBV6-3 and TRBJ2-2, with D hard to call. Germline assignment: CDR1 MNHEY and CDR2 SVGEGT. Trimming took 4 bases from V and 4 from J, leaving 10 bases between them. The CDR3 has 14 residues. CDR3 sequence reads: CASSSLRVTGELFF. The CDR3 bases are TGTGCCAGCAGTTCCCTACGGGTCACCGGGGAGCTGTTTTTT.

This clone turned up a few times. The rearrangement joins TRBV6-5 to TRBJ1-6, with D possibly TRBD1 on 5 matching bases. The V end lost 0 bases, the J end lost 9 bases, and 15 bases lay between the germline ends. Germline-derived CDR1 and CDR2 are MNHEY and SVGAGI. The CDR3 covers 16 residues. The CDR3 coding sequence is TGTGCCAGCAGTTACTCCCCACAGGAGTCAGGTTCACCCCTCCACTTT. Its translation: CASSYSPQESGSPLHF.

This clone appeared a single time. This chain joins TRBV5-5 and TRBJ2-7; 13 bases are a match to TRBD2. Trimming took 4 bases from V and 11 from J; bases not matched to a gene: 3. There are 12 residues in the CDR3. Germline V gene lookup returns CDR1 SGHKS and CDR2 YYEKEE (reference sequence). The DNA for the CDR3 is TGTGCCAGCAGCCCCGGACTAGCGGGGGAGTACTTC. Translation gives CASSPGLAGEYF. The full variable domain, with the rest looked up from reference TRBV5-5 and TRBJ2-7, is DAGVTQSPTHLIKTRGQQVTLRCSPISGHKSVSWYQQVLGQGPQFIFQYYEKEERGRGNFPDRFSARQFPNYSSELNVNALLLGDSALYLCASSPGLAGEYFGPGTRLTVT.

The CDR3 is CASSPPRAASYTEAFF. The CDR3, as DNA: TGTGCCAGCAGCCCGCCCCGCGCAGCTTCCTACACTGAAGCTTTCTTT. This sequence joins TRBV7-2 and TRBJ1-1; unclear D gene. The CDR3 is 16 residues long. V dropped 5 bases and J dropped 3 bases, with 19 bases sitting between them. CDR1 is SGHTA, CDR2 FQGNSA, per germline.

The chain links TRBV2 to TRBJ2-3; D gene ambiguous. Germline CDR1 reads SNHLY; CDR2 reads FYNNEI. Deletions cut 6 bases from V and 1 base from J, with 14 bases between. CDR3 size: 15 residues. The CDR3 DNA follows: TGTGCCAGCAGACCTGACACCCTACGCACAGATACGCAGTATTTT. Protein product: CASRPDTLRTDTQYF.

V and J are TRBV9 and TRBJ1-1, with D hard to call. Trimming took off 0 bases at V and 4 bases at J, with 10 bases between the two ends. The germline V gene encodes CDR1 SGDLS and CDR2 YYNGEE. The CDR3 is 14 residues long. Here the CDR3 DNA reads TGTGCCAGCAGCGTAGCTGGGGAGAGCACTGAAGCTTTCTTT. The encoded protein is CASSVAGESTEAFF.

J is TRBJ2-7 and V is TRBV7-2; D is possibly TRBD2 (7 bases). Germline V lookup: CDR1 SGHTA, CDR2 FQGNSA. The CDR3 sequence is 14 residues long. The V end was cut by 2 bases, the J end by 2 bases, with 10 bases between. The CDR3 loop reads CASSLKGGAYEQYF. The CDR3 DNA sequence: TGTGCCAGCAGCTTAAAAGGGGGGGCCTACGAGCAGTACTTC.

This clone was detected once. The chain uses TRBV5-4 and TRBJ2-4, with 8 bases matching TRBD1. The CDR3 runs 16 residues. In germline, CDR1 is SGHNT, CDR2 YYREEE (reference sequence). V lost 1 base and J lost 5; bases outside the gene matches: 8. DNA for the CDR3: TGTGCCAGCAGCTTGAACAGGGGGGTGATCCAAAACATTCAGTACTTC. This codes for CASSLNRGVIQNIQYF.